The clone carrying this TCR beta chain was picked up many times. These data belong to a study of T cells of healthy individuals. Per the germline V gene, CDR1 is SNHLY and CDR2 is FYNNEI. V was clipped by 3 bases and J by 1 base, with 10 bases between them. The CDR3 runs to 15 residues. A single record per CDR3 protein comes from TCRdb applying MiXCR to the 5' RACE reads. This sample carries approximately 58,000 distinct CDR3 sequences, approximately 15% of them seen once, and the ten largest clones take roughly a sixth. The receptor was isolated from a human donor in good health. The chain couples TRBV2 to TRBJ2-1, with no clear D. In DNA, the CDR3 is TGTGCCAGCAGTGAGGCCCCCGGGTCCTACAATGAGCAGTTCTTC. This translates into CASSEAPGSYNEQFF.